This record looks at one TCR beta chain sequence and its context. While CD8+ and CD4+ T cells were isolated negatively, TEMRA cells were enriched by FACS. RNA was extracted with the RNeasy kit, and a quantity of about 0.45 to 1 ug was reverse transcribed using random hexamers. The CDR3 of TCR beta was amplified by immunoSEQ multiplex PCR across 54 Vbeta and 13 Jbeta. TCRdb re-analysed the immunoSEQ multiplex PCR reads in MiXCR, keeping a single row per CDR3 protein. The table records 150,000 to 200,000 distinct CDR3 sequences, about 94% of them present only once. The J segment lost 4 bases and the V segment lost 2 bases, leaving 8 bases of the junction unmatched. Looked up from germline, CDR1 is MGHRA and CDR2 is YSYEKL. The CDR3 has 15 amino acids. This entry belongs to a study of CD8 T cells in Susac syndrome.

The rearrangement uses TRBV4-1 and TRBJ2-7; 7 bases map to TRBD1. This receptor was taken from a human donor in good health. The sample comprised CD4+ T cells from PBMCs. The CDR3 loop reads CASSQTLQGKYEQYF. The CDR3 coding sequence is TGCGCCAGCAGCCAAACCCTACAGGGGAAGTACGAGCAGTACTTC.